The clone carrying this TCR beta chain was observed a few times. The V gene end was trimmed by 5 bases and the J gene end by 4 bases; junction bases not matched to a gene: 6. This CDR3 is 15 amino acids long. Per the germline V gene, CDR1 is SGDLS and CDR2 is YYNGEE. 5'RACE with constant-segment primers yielded barcoded, UMI-tagged TCR alpha and TCR beta cDNA libraries. TCRdb ran MiXCR on the 5' RACE reads and lists one entry per CDR3 protein. This table holds 100,000 or so distinct CDR3 sequences, around 10% found once. This entry is derived from a study of T-cell memory formation after mild COVID-19. At the level of the study: TCR clusters largely stayed donor specific.

This receptor was taken from a man between 18 and 29 years old who had mild COVID-19 (a few samples of this study predate the infection). Cell type and time point are not known. V gene TRBV9 combines with J gene TRBJ2-2; 9 bases fit TRBD2. Sequencing was done on a sample of PBMCs or a T cell subset sorted from them (not recorded which). The CDR3 here is CASRPASGATGELFF. CDR3 DNA: TGTGCCAGCAGGCCCGCTAGCGGGGCCACCGGGGAGCTGTTTTTT. The whole variable domain, filled in from reference TRBV9 and TRBJ2-2, reads DSGVTQTPKHLITATGQRVTLRCSPRSGDLSVYWYQQSLDQGLQFLIQYYNGEERAKGNILERFSAQQFPDLHSELNLSSLELGDSALYFCASRPASGATGELFFGEGSRLTVL.